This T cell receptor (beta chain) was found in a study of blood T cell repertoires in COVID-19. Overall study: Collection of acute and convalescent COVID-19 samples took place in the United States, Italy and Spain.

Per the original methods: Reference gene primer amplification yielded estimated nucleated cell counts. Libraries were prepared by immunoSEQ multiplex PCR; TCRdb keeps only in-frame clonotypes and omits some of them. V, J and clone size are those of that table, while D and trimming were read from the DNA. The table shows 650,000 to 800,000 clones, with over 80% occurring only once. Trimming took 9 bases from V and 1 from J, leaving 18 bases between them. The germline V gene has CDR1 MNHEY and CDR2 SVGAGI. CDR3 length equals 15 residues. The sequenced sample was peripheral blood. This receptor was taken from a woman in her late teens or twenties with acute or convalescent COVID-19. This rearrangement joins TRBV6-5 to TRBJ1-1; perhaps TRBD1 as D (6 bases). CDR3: CASALGAGPNTEAFF. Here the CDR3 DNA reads TGTGCCAGTGCTTTGGGGGCAGGGCCGAACACTGAAGCTTTCTTT.